What follows are 30 T cell receptor beta chains derived from one specimen sequenced in a study of Ad26.COV2.S vaccination and SARS-CoV-2 variants (dated by TCRdb to about 2021). This specimen's treatment or condition label, per the study, means: some 19 received Ad26.COV2.S at low or high dose, single or two shots; 5 received placebo; per-sample allocation not given. For vaccine and placebo recipients, repertoires were sequenced using samples collected on day 63 after the first injection. The library was prepared using the immunoSEQ multiplex PCR assay. TCRdb's version of the immuneACCESS table is confined to in-frame rearrangements and falls short of the full clone set. An unresolved V gene accounts for under half of the shortfall where checked; the remainder is of unknown origin. Across this sample there are 300,000 to 400,000 clones, with about 88% seen only once. The ten biggest clones cover 6.4% of the sample.

Sequenced here: peripheral blood, sampled in a trial of Ad26.COV2.S vaccine versus placebo. Receptors originate from a person aged 18-65 years who received the Ad26.COV2.S COVID-19 vaccine or a placebo.

This clone showed up just once. V usage is TRBV9 and J usage is TRBJ2-3; D unresolved. The CDR3 sequence is 17 residues long. CDR1 and CDR2 from the germline V gene are SGDLS and YYNGEE. Trimming removed 3 bases from V and 0 bases from J, with 17 bases in between. CDR3 sequence (DNA): TGTGCCAGCAGCGCTTACCCCAGGACGGACAGCACAGATACGCAGTATTTT. It encodes CASSAYPRTDSTDTQYF.

Details on this clone: Other DNA variants within this sample encode the same CDR3. V is TRBV27 and J is TRBJ1-5; 8 bases map to TRBD1. This CDR3 is built from 13 residues. Germline assignment: CDR1 MNHEY and CDR2 SMNVEV (reference sequence). V was clipped by 5 bases and J by 4 bases; unmatched bases: 1. The CDR3 is CASSNRGNQPQHF. The CDR3 nucleotides are TGTGCCAGCAGTAACAGGGGGAATCAGCCCCAGCATTTT.

The genes are TRBV10-3 and TRBJ2-7, with unresolved D. The CDR3 runs to 12 residues. Trimming removed 6 bases at V and 0 bases at J, with 6 bases between. Germline CDR1 reads ENHRY; CDR2 reads SYGVKD. This CDR3 is CAISPPSYEQYF. CDR3 nucleotide sequence: TGTGCCATCAGCCCCCCCTCCTACGAGCAGTACTTC.

The V gene is TRBV5-4, the J gene TRBJ1-2, with 11 bases matching TRBD1. This CDR3 contains 15 residues. V dropped 4 bases and J dropped 6; count of bases not matched to a gene: 8. CDR1 is SGHNT and CDR2 is YYREEE in the germline V gene (reference sequence). The CDR3 loop is CASSEDRGRGDGYTF. CDR3 coding DNA: TGTGCCAGCAGCGAGGACAGGGGGCGAGGGGATGGCTACACCTTC. Using reference TRBV5-4 and TRBJ1-2 for the parts outside the CDR3, the full variable domain is ETGVTQSPTHLIKTRGQQVTLRCSSQSGHNTVSWYQQALGQGPQFIFQYYREEENGRGNFPPRFSGLQFPNYSSELNVNALELDDSALYLCASSEDRGRGDGYTFGSGTRLTVV.

This clone was observed at least ten times. V and J are TRBV12-5 and TRBJ1-2, with D uncertain. This CDR3 has 14 amino acids. Germline V CDR1 and CDR2: LGHNT, FRNRAP. The ends were cut back, 7 bases at V and 2 bases at J, with 14 bases in the middle. In DNA, the CDR3 is TGTGCTAGTGCAACTAGGCGGGAAAACTATGGCTACACCTTC. Protein: CASATRRENYGYTF. The full variable domain, in which reference TRBV12-5 and TRBJ1-2 provide the parts outside the CDR3, is DARVTQTPRHKVTEMGQEVTMRCQPILGHNTVFWYRQTMMQGLELLAYFRNRAPLDDSGMPKDRFSAEMPDATLATLKIQPSEPRDSAVYFCASATRRENYGYTFGSGTRLTVV.

J is TRBJ1-6 and V is TRBV5-1; tentative D call: TRBD1 (5 bases). The ends were cut back, 3 bases at V and 7 bases at J, with 20 bases in the middle. Germline-derived CDR1 and CDR2 are SGHRS and YFSETQ. CDR3 length: 17 amino acids. The CDR3, as DNA: TGCGCCAGCAGCTCATCAGGGACCTTCGAGGGCAATTCACCCCTCCACTTT. Amino acid sequence: CASSSSGTFEGNSPLHF.

The rearrangement uses TRBV2 and TRBJ2-3; TRBD2 matches 7 bases. V gave up 7 bases and J gave up 1 base; unmatched junction bases: 8. This CDR3 spans 15 amino acids. Germline-derived CDR1 and CDR2 are SNHLY and FYNNEI. This CDR3 is CASMRTSAGTDTQYF. CDR3 in DNA: TGTGCCAGCATGAGAACTAGCGCAGGCACAGATACGCAGTATTTT.

The gene calls are TRBV11-2 and TRBJ1-1; no reliable D call. This CDR3 contains 13 residues. The germline gives CDR1 SGHAT, CDR2 FQNNGV. Trimming took 5 bases from V and 1 from J, leaving 8 bases between them. The CDR3 DNA reads as TGTGCCAGCAGCCCGCCGTGGAACACTGAAGCTTTCTTT. Translated: CASSPPWNTEAFF.

The chain has TRBV19 and TRBJ2-7, with D tentatively TRBD1 or TRBD2 (5 bases each). Between the trimmed V and J ends, which lost 5 bases and 2 bases, there was a span of 13 bases. Germline-derived CDR1 and CDR2 are LNHDA and SQIVND (reference sequence). The CDR3 covers 14 residues. CDR3 DNA sequence: TGTGCCAGTAGTCCCGCACGGGGCACCTACGAGCAGTACTTC. The encoded protein is CASSPARGTYEQYF.

V is TRBV2 and J is TRBJ2-1; D ambiguous. The CDR3 is made up of 16 amino acids. Germline V lookup: CDR1 SNHLY, CDR2 FYNNEI. Trimming stripped 9 bases from V and 1 base from J, with 19 bases between. The CDR3 sequence: CARQLILGKSYNEQFF. In DNA form, the CDR3 reads TGTGCCAGACAACTTATCCTAGGGAAATCCTACAATGAGCAGTTCTTC.

On this clone: At one of its ends the junction is not consistent with the germline gene, which may arise from a read error. The chain links TRBV4-3 to TRBJ2-7; TRBD1 or TRBD2 may be the D gene (6 bases each). This CDR3 contains 15 residues. The germline V gene has CDR1 LGHNA and CDR2 YSLEER. CDR3 DNA: TGCGCCAGCAGCCAAGATTTATTACGGGGGCAGGGGAAGGACTTC. It translates to CASSQDLLRGQGKDF.

For the CDR3, the DNA is TGCGCCAGCAGCCAGGAGGCAGGGTTTGAAAAACTGTTTTTT. Encoded protein: CASSQEAGFEKLFF. The rearrangement links TRBV4-3 to TRBJ1-4, with D possibly being TRBD1 (5 bases). This CDR3 contains 14 residues. Looked up from germline, CDR1 is LGHNA and CDR2 is YSLEER. Trimming pared 3 bases from V and 7 bases from J, leaving 12 bases between.

This clone occurred a few times. This CDR3 is CASGRGLNTEAFF. As DNA, the CDR3 is TGTGCCAGCGGGCGGGGACTGAACACTGAAGCTTTCTTT. The V and J genes are TRBV27 and TRBJ1-1; D may be TRBD1 (5 bases). The ends were cut back, 8 bases at V and 0 bases at J, with 10 bases in the middle. Germline-derived CDR1 and CDR2 are MNHEY and SMNVEV (reference sequence). The CDR3 is 13 amino acids.

The gene calls are TRBV19 and TRBJ2-2; 11 positions agree with TRBD2. V dropped 0 bases and J dropped 1; count of bases not matched to a gene: 1. Germline values: CDR1 LNHDA, CDR2 SQIVND (reference sequence). The CDR3 totals 17 residues. The CDR3 sequence: CASSIEGTSGNTGELFF. CDR3 in DNA: TGTGCCAGTAGTATAGAAGGGACTAGCGGGAACACCGGGGAGCTGTTTTTT.

This clone has only one observation. The chain uses TRBV6-1 and TRBJ2-7; the match to TRBD2 covers 7 bases. The CDR3 contains 17 residues. CDR1 is MNHNS and CDR2 is SASEGT in the germline V gene. Trimming at V came to 0 bases and at J to 4 bases, leaving 12 bases not matched to a gene. DNA of the CDR3: TGTGCCAGCAGTGAAGCGCTTAGACGGTGGGGGGGGTACGAGCAGTACTTC. Translated, it gives CASSEALRRWGGYEQYF.

This chain joins TRBV5-4 and TRBJ2-2; D is perhaps TRBD2 (5 bases). This CDR3 is built from 15 residues. CDR1 and CDR2 from the germline V gene are SGHNT and YYREEE (reference sequence). V lost 1 base, J lost 4 bases, and 11 bases lay in between. The CDR3 spells CASSLFDRGTGELFF. The CDR3 DNA reads as TGTGCCAGCAGCTTGTTCGACCGGGGCACCGGGGAGCTGTTTTTT.

V is TRBV3-1 (or the pseudogene TRBV3-2) and J is TRBJ1-2, with D possibly TRBD1 on 5 matching bases. CDR1 is LGHDT and CDR2 is YNNKEL in the germline V gene (reference sequence). Deletions cut 0 bases from V and 8 bases from J, with 13 bases between. This CDR3 spans 14 amino acids. The CDR3 DNA sequence: TGTGCCAGCAGCCAAGAGCCCCGGGGGAGAGGCTACACCTTC. The encoded protein is CASSQEPRGRGYTF.

The chain is built from TRBV12-3 or TRBV12-4 and TRBJ1-2; 8 positions match TRBD1. The J segment lost 5 bases and the V segment lost 8 bases, leaving 7 bases of the junction unmatched. This CDR3 has 13 amino acids. CDR3 coding DNA: TGTGCCAGCGGTCGACAGGGGAGGTATGGCTACACCTTC. This sequence encodes CASGRQGRYGYTF.

The rearrangement uses TRBV30 and TRBJ1-5; D is perhaps TRBD1 (5 bases). The CDR3 length is 14 residues. Germline V gene sequence: CDR1 GTSNPN, CDR2 SVGIG (reference sequence). Trimming took 2 bases from V and 11 from J, leaving 19 bases between them. The CDR3 loop is CAWSLGQSGGAQHF. The DNA for the CDR3 is TGTGCCTGGAGTCTTGGGCAATCTGGAGGGGCCCAGCATTTT.

The chain carries TRBV7-9 and TRBJ1-4, with D unclear. CDR1 and CDR2 (germline): SEHNR, FQNEAQ (reference sequence). V shed 5 bases and J shed 8 bases, with 18 bases lying between them. The CDR3 covers 15 residues. CDR3: CASSVASLGQEKLFF. The DNA of the CDR3 is TGTGCCAGCAGCGTCGCCTCATTGGGTCAGGAAAAACTGTTTTTT.

The V call is TRBV7-6, the J call TRBJ2-5; 9 positions match TRBD1. Germline assignment: CDR1 SGHVS and CDR2 FNYEAQ. J gave up 5 bases and V 5 bases, and 9 bases lay outside the gene matches. This CDR3 region has 15 residues. CDR3 in DNA: TGTGCCAGCAGCCCAAGGACAGGGGTAGGGGAGACCCAGTACTTC. Its protein product is CASSPRTGVGETQYF.

V gene TRBV3-1 (or the pseudogene TRBV3-2) combines with J gene TRBJ2-1; 7 bases agree with TRBD2. The CDR3 sequence is 12 residues long. V shed 6 bases and J 13 bases; nucleotides not matched to a gene: 9. The germline V gene encodes CDR1 LGHDT and CDR2 YNNKEL (reference sequence). CDR3 bases: TGTGCCAGCAGTCTCCAGAGGGGACTACAGTTCTTC. This sequence encodes CASSLQRGLQFF.

The J gene is TRBJ1-1, the V gene TRBV28, with D possibly matching TRBD1 (5 bases). The V and J ends lost 1 base and 8 bases respectively, with 14 bases between them. The germline gives CDR1 MDHEN, CDR2 SYDVKM. CDR3 length equals 14 residues. CDR3 DNA: TGTGCCAGCAGTTTATCCTTGACAGACCGCGAAGCTTTCTTT. Its translation: CASSLSLTDREAFF.

The chain carries TRBV30 and TRBJ1-2; possibly TRBD1 for D (6 bases). Trimming left V 0 bases short and J 5 bases short, with 13 bases between. CDR3 length: 14 residues. The germline V gene encodes CDR1 GTSNPN and CDR2 SVGIG (reference sequence). The CDR3 DNA is TGTGCCTGGAGTGTACAAGGACAGATGTATGGCTACACCTTC. This encodes CAWSVQGQMYGYTF.

The chain is built from TRBV7-3 and TRBJ2-2; 7 bases agree with TRBD2. V was pared by 2 bases and J by 3 bases, with 0 bases of the junction left unmatched. Germline V gene lookup returns CDR1 SGHTA and CDR2 FQGTGA. The CDR3 sequence is 14 residues long. The CDR3 coding sequence is TGTGCCAGCAGCTTAGCGGGGGACACCGGGGAGCTGTTTTTT. This translates into CASSLAGDTGELFF.

The chain combines TRBV7-3 with TRBJ1-6; D uncertain. CDR3 length equals 14 residues. The germline V gene has CDR1 SGHTA and CDR2 FQGTGA. V lost 5 bases, J lost 10 bases, and 15 bases lay in between. The CDR3 sequence: CASSDGSAGSPLHF. The CDR3 nucleotides read TGTGCCAGCAGCGATGGGTCCGCGGGATCACCCCTCCACTTT. The whole variable domain, remainder taken from reference TRBV7-3 and TRBJ1-6, is GAGVSQTPSNKVTEKGKYVELRCDPISGHTALYWYRQSLGQGPEFLIYFQGTGAADDSGLPNDRFFAVRPEGSVSTLKIQRTERGDSAVYLCASSDGSAGSPLHFGNGTRLTVT.

This clone was counted only a few times. The chain has TRBV30 and TRBJ2-1; 8 nucleotides line up with TRBD1. V lost 4 bases and J lost 2; bases outside the gene matches: 1. Germline CDR1 GTSNPN, CDR2 SVGIG (reference sequence). This CDR3 has 13 residues. CDR3 nucleotide sequence: TGTGCCTGGACAGGGGGCACCTACAATGAGCAGTTCTTC. It specifies CAWTGGTYNEQFF.

The chain links TRBV28 to TRBJ2-7; 7 bases line up with TRBD1. CDR1 and CDR2 (germline): MDHEN, SYDVKM. This CDR3 spans 16 amino acids. Losses at the gene ends were 3 bases for V and 0 bases for J; bases not matched to a gene: 8. The CDR3 DNA sequence: TGTGCCAGCAGTTTCGTGACAGGGACAAGCTCCTACGAGCAGTACTTC. As protein: CASSFVTGTSSYEQYF.

The rearrangement uses TRBV5-1 and TRBJ2-5, with D perhaps given as TRBD1 or TRBD2 (5 bases each). The CDR3 has 15 amino acids. Germline values: CDR1 SGHRS, CDR2 YFSETQ. Trimming cost V 5 bases and J 1 base, with 15 bases left between them. The DNA for the CDR3 is TGCGCCAGCAGTCGGGGCCGGGCCAGCCAAGAGACCCAGTACTTC. Its protein product is CASSRGRASQETQYF.

The chain combines TRBV19 with TRBJ1-4; D perhaps matches TRBD1 (6 bases). Deletions cut 3 bases from V and 2 bases from J, with 13 bases between. This CDR3 comprises 16 residues. Germline assignment: CDR1 LNHDA and CDR2 SQIVND (reference sequence). CDR3 protein: CASSIPTGGTNEKLFF. As DNA, the CDR3 is TGTGCCAGTAGTATCCCGACAGGAGGCACTAATGAAAAACTGTTTTTT.